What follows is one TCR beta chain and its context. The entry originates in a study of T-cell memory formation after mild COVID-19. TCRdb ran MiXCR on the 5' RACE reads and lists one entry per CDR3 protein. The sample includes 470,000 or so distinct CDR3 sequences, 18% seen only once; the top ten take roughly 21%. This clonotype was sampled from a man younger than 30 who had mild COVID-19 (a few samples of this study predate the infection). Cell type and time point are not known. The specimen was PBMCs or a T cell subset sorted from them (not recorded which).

For the CDR3, the DNA is TGTGCCAGCAGGGACAGGGGGCGTACGAAGACCCAGTACTTC. It translates to CASRDRGRTKTQYF. The gene calls are TRBV7-2 and TRBJ2-5; the match to TRBD1 covers 11 bases. Germline-derived CDR1 and CDR2 are SGHTA and FQGNSA. J gave up 6 bases and V 6 bases, and 6 bases lay outside the gene matches. The CDR3 spans 14 residues.